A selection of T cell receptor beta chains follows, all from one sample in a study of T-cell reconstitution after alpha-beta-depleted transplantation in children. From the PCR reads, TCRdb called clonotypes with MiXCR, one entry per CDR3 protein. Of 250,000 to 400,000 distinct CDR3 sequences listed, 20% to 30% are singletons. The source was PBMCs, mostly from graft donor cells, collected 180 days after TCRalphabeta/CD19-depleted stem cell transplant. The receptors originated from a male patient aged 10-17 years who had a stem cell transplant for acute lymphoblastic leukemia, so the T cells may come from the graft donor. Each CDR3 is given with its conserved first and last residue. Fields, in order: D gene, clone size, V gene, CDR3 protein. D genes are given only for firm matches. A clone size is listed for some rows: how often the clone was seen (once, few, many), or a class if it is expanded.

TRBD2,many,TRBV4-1,CASSQEGGRFAKNIQYF
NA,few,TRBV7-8,CASSLVVFGEQYF
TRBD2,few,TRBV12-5,CASGLVRRDYLTSDSYNEQFF
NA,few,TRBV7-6,CASSPTPLRDIQYF
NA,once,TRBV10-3,CAIGGKAHYEQYF
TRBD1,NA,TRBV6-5,CASSYSDRGETQYF
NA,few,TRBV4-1,CASSQTPGEQYF
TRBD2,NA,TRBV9,CASSPVREWTGTDTQYF
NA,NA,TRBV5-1,CASSLLQGSSYNEQFF
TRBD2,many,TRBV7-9,CASSLELAEETQYF
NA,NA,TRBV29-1,CSVHGGRETQYF
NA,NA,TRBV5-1,CASSLAPALGSYEQYF
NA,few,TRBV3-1,CASSQGRRRYEQYF
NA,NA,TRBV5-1,CASSLKQGQETQYF
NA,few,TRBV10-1,CASSGRVWETQYF
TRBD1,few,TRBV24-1,CATRDTGGNFNEQFF
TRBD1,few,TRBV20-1,CSAVGRGSSYEQYF
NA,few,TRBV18,CASSPDKLYSNQPQHF
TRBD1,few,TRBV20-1,CSVLRQGAYEQYF
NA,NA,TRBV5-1,CASSFTNYGYTF
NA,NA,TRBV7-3,CASSDRGPGITGELFF
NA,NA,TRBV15,CATSSQETQYF
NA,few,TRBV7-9,CASSLVASRESTQYF
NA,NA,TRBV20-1,CSAGGQSYEQYF
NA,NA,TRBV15,CATSSGGLGAGELFF
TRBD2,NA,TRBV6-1,CATTRDYTYNEQFF
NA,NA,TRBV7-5,CISVSVPGAYTEAFF
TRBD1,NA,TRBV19,CASSMTQGNQPQHF
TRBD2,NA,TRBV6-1,CASSFGTSDYNEQLF
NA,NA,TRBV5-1,CASSAGLFDDTEAFF
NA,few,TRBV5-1,CASSLVVAVRGNEQFF
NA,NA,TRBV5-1,CASSRTDNRNEQFF
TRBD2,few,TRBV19,CASSIASGSYEQYF
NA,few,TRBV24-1,CATSSGNEQFF
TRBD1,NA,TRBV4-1,CASSLPGTGKVETQYF
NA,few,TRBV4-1,CASSPEQSSYNEQFF
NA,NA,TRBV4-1,CASSQVNGETDTQYF
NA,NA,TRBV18,CASSPGGKEAFF
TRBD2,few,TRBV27,CASSLLAVPGANVLTF
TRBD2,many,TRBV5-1,CASSKGGLDNEQFF
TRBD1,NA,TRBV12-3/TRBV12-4,CASSFRDRGLWNTGELFF
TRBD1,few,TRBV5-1,CASSNLQGTGGYTF
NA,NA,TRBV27,CASSLIPIRGSSYEQYF
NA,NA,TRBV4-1,CASSQVMRNYEQYF
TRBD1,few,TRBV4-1,CASSQFPGQVSTDTQYF
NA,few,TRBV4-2,CASSQVGITTEGDIQYF
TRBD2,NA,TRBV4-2,CASSQVSTSGTYNEQFF
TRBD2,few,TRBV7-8,CASSLVASGSHGEQFF
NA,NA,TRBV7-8,CASSPEATSYNEQFF
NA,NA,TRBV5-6,CASSPGYYGYTF
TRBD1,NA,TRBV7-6,CASSFTTGVDTQYF
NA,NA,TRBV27,CASSPIVGSTEAFF
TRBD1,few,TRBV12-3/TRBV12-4,CASRPGQVSHEQYF
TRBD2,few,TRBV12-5,CASGGLVYNEQFF
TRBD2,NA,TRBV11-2,CASSLVLSGREGIVTRYEQYF
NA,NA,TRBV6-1,CASSVFGSSGANVLTF
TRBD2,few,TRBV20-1,CSAFPGLAYEQFF
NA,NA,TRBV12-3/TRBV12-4,CASSFRARVYEQYF